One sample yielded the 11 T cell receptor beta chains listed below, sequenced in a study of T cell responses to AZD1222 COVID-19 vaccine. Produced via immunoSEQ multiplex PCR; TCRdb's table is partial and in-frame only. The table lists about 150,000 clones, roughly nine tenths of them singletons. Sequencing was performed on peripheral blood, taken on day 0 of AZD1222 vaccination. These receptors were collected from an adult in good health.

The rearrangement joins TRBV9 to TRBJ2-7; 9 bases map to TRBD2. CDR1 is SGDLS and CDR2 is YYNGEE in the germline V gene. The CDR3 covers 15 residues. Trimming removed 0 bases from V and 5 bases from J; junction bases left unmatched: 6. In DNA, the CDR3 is TGTGCCAGCAGCGTAGAAGAGCGGGAGGCCCACGAGCAGTACTTC. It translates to CASSVEEREAHEQYF.

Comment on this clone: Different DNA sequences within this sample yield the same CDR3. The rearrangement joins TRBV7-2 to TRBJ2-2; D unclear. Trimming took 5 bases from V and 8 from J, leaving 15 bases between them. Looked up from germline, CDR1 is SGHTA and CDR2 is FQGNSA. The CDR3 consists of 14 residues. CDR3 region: CASSPGLPPGELFF. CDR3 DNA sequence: TGTGCCAGCAGCCCGGGCTTACCCCCGGGGGAGCTGTTTTTT.

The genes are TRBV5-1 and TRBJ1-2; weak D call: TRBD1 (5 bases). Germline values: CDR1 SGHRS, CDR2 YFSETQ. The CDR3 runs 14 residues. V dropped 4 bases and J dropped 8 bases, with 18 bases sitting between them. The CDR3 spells CASSTGTVAEGYTF. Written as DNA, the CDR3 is TGCGCCAGCAGCACTGGGACGGTTGCGGAGGGCTACACCTTC.

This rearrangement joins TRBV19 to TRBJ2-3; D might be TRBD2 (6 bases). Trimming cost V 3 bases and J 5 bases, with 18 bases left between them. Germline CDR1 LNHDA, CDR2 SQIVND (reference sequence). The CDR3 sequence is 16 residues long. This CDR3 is CASSMGVGRPQDTQYF. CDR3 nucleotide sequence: TGTGCCAGTAGTATGGGTGTGGGGAGGCCGCAAGATACGCAGTATTTT.

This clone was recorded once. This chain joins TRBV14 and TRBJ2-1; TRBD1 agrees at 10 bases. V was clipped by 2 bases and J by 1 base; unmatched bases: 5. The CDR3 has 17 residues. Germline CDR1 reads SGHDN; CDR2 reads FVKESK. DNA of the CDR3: TGTGCCAGCAGCCAAAATCCGGGACAGGGGTCCTACAATGAGCAGTTCTTC. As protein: CASSQNPGQGSYNEQFF.

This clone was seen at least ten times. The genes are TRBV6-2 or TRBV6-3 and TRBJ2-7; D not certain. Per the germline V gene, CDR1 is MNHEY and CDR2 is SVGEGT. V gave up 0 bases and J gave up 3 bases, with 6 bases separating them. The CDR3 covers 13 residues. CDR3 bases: TGTGCCAGCAGTTACTCGAGAGGCTACGAGCAGTACTTC. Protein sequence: CASSYSRGYEQYF.

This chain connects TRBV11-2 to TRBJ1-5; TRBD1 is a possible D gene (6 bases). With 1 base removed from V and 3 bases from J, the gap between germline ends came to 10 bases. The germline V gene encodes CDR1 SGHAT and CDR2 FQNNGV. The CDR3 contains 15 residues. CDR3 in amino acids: CASSLGGGVNQPQHF. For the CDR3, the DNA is TGTGCCAGCAGCTTAGGTGGGGGCGTCAATCAGCCCCAGCATTTT.

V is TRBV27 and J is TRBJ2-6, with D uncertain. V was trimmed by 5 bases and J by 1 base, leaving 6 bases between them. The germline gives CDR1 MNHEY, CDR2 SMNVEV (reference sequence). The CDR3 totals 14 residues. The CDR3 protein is CASSQGSGANVLTF. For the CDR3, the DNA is TGTGCCAGCAGTCAAGGTTCTGGGGCCAACGTCCTGACTTTC.

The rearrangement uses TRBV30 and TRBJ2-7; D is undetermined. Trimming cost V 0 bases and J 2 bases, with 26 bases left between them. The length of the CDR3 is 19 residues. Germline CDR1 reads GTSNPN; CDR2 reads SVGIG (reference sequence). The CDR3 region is CAWSVAIWKVPFTPYEQYF. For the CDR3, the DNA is TGTGCCTGGAGTGTTGCAATCTGGAAGGTTCCGTTTACCCCCTACGAGCAGTACTTC.

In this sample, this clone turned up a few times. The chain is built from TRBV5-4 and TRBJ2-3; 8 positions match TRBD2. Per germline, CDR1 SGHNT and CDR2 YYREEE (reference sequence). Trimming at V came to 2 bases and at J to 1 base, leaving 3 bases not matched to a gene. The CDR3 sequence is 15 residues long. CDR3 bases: TGTGCCAGCAGCTTCGGGCGGGGGGGCACAGATACGCAGTATTTT. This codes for CASSFGRGGTDTQYF.

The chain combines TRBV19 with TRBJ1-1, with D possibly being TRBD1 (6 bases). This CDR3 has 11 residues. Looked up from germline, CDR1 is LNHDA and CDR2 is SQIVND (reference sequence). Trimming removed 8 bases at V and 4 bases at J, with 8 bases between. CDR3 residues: CASAGATEAFF. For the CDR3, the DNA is TGTGCCAGTGCAGGGGCCACTGAAGCTTTCTTT.